These 26 T cell receptor beta chains share one sample of origin, sequenced in a study of identical twins. Each CDR3 protein is one row after TCRdb ran MiXCR on the 5' RACE reads. The table lists fewer than 350,000 distinct CDR3 sequences, roughly 8.6% of them singletons. The same sample was also used in a study of yellow fever vaccine responses in identical twins.

Material for sequencing was memory (CD45RO+) T cells sorted from blood. The receptors here all came from a woman aged 18-29 years in good health.

This clonotype was observed a few times. The V gene is TRBV10-3, the J gene TRBJ2-1; D perhaps matches TRBD2 (6 bases). Germline loops: CDR1 ENHRY, CDR2 SYGVKD. The length of the CDR3 is 12 residues. V was pared by 9 bases and J by 3 bases, with 9 bases between. This chain's CDR3 is CAMGTGYNEQFF. CDR3 coding DNA: TGTGCCATGGGGACTGGCTACAATGAGCAGTTCTTC.

Notes on this clonotype: A much bigger clone sits one base away, suggesting this may be a read error. This sequence joins TRBV3-1 and TRBJ1-2; D is uncertain. The CDR3 consists of 12 residues. Trimming took 1 base from V and 4 from J, leaving 4 bases between them. The germline gives CDR1 LGHDT, CDR2 YNNKEL (reference sequence). The CDR3 DNA sequence: TGTGCCAGCAGCCAAGCCGCCTATGGCTACACCTTC. This sequence encodes CASSQAAYGYTF.

Only a few counts were recorded for this clonotype. The chain joins TRBV2 to TRBJ1-1; D not certain. The germline gives CDR1 SNHLY, CDR2 FYNNEI. The CDR3 consists of 12 residues. Trimming cost V 7 bases and J 1 base, with 7 bases left between them. This CDR3 reads CASNLGNTEAFF. The CDR3 nucleotides are TGTGCCAGCAATCTCGGGAACACTGAAGCTTTCTTT.

This clonotype was observed many times. This rearrangement joins TRBV28 to TRBJ1-1, with D uncertain. Germline CDR1 reads MDHEN; CDR2 reads SYDVKM. Trimming took 7 bases from V and 2 from J, leaving 14 bases between them. This CDR3 has 14 amino acids. The CDR3 nucleotides read TGTGCCAGCACCCCACCCCGGATCAACACTGAAGCTTTCTTT. Protein: CASTPPRINTEAFF.

This clonotype was detected many times. The rearrangement links TRBV10-3 to TRBJ2-2; a weak D match, TRBD2 (6 bases). The germline CDR1 and CDR2 sequences are ENHRY and SYGVKD. The CDR3 covers 17 residues. V lost 2 bases and J lost 0, with 13 bases in between. This chain's CDR3 is CAISERGARANTGELFF. CDR3 bases: TGTGCCATCAGTGAGCGCGGGGCCCGCGCGAACACCGGGGAGCTGTTTTTT.

This clonotype was observed a few times. The chain links TRBV11-3 to TRBJ2-1, with D possibly matching TRBD2 (6 bases). The length of the CDR3 is 16 residues. Between the trimmed V and J ends, which lost 4 bases and 5 bases, there was a span of 18 bases. Germline V gives CDR1 SGHNT, CDR2 YENEEA. The CDR3 DNA reads TGTGCCAGCAGCTCAGAGGCTATTTGGGGGGACAATGAGCAGTTCTTC. It yields the protein CASSSEAIWGDNEQFF.

This clonotype was picked up many times. The chain has TRBV5-1 and TRBJ2-1; TRBD2 matches 10 bases. The CDR3 is 18 residues long. The V segment lost 0 bases and the J segment 1 base; nucleotides outside the gene matches: 7. From germline, CDR1 is SGHRS and CDR2 YFSETQ. The CDR3 bases are TGCGCCAGCAGCTTGGTTGGTAGCGGGGGGCCTTCCTACAATGAGCAGTTCTTC. It specifies CASSLVGSGGPSYNEQFF.

The chain carries TRBV12-3 or TRBV12-4 and TRBJ2-3; D is unclear. The CDR3 is made up of 14 amino acids. With 3 bases removed from V and 3 bases from J, the gap between germline ends came to 10 bases. CDR3 coding DNA: TGTGCCAGCAGTTTTAGTACTGCGACAGATACGCAGTATTTT. It specifies CASSFSTATDTQYF.

This clonotype was seen many times. The gene calls are TRBV29-1 and TRBJ2-7; D call uncertain. The CDR3 loop spans 13 amino acids. Germline CDR1 is SQVTM and CDR2 is ANQGSEA. V was trimmed by 0 bases and J by 1 base, leaving 7 bases between them. The CDR3 spells CSVEERNSYEQYF. The CDR3 region has the DNA TGCAGCGTTGAAGAACGGAATTCCTACGAGCAGTACTTC.

This clonotype was observed at least ten times. This chain links TRBV28 with TRBJ2-7, with 8 positions matching TRBD2. The CDR3 loop spans 16 amino acids. V was pared by 5 bases and J by 3 bases, with 12 bases of the junction left unmatched. Germline V gene sequence: CDR1 MDHEN, CDR2 SYDVKM. CDR3 in amino acids: CASSPFGAGELYEQYF. The CDR3 DNA is TGTGCCAGCAGTCCCTTTGGAGCGGGAGAACTCTACGAGCAGTACTTC.

The rearrangement links TRBV12-3 or TRBV12-4 to TRBJ2-1; possible D gene TRBD2, 7 bases. This CDR3 region has 19 residues. Between the trimmed V and J ends, which lost 8 bases and 1 base, there was a span of 27 bases. This chain's CDR3 is CASCSRGRGASRSYNEQFF. The CDR3 nucleotides read TGTGCCAGCTGTTCCAGGGGTCGGGGGGCCTCGAGATCCTACAATGAGCAGTTCTTC.

This clonotype was detected ten times or more. The V and J genes are TRBV12-3 or TRBV12-4 and TRBJ2-2; D may match TRBD1 or TRBD2 (5 bases each). This CDR3 has 16 amino acids. Trimming took 3 bases from V and 1 from J, leaving 12 bases between them. The CDR3 nucleotides read TGTGCCAGCAGTTTGTATGCGAGGGGGAACACCGGGGAGCTGTTTTTT. Its protein product is CASSLYARGNTGELFF.

The rearrangement links TRBV20-1 to TRBJ2-5, with a possible D match to TRBD2 (7 bases). CDR1 is DFQATT and CDR2 is SNEGSKA in the germline V gene (reference sequence). The CDR3 spans 15 residues. Trimming removed 1 base at V and 2 bases at J, with 14 bases between. CDR3 nucleotide sequence: TGCAGTGCTAGAGGGGGAGGGGGAAGACAAGAGACCCAGTACTTC. Residues: CSARGGGGRQETQYF.

This clonotype was counted ten times or more. CDR3 in amino acids: CASSLLAGVTGELFF. The CDR3, as DNA: TGTGCCAGCAGCTTATTGGCGGGAGTCACCGGGGAGCTGTTTTTT. The gene calls are TRBV7-3 and TRBJ2-2; 7 nucleotides line up with TRBD2. Germline CDR1 SGHTA, CDR2 FQGTGA. The V and J ends lost 2 bases and 4 bases, in that order; junction bases with no gene match: 4. The CDR3 totals 15 residues.

This clonotype was picked up many times. The rearrangement links TRBV20-1 to TRBJ2-1; D remains unclear. The V and J ends lost 1 base and 8 bases respectively, with 9 bases between them. Germline values: CDR1 DFQATT, CDR2 SNEGSKA (reference sequence). CDR3 length: 12 residues. CDR3 amino acids: CSARGPAHEQFF. CDR3 bases: TGCAGTGCTAGAGGTCCAGCCCATGAGCAGTTCTTC.

The chain links TRBV7-2 to TRBJ2-5; 10 bases align to TRBD2. The V gene's germline CDR1 is SGHTA and CDR2 FQGNSA. The CDR3 extends over 19 amino acids. The V segment lost 1 base and the J segment 0 bases; nucleotides outside the gene matches: 11. CDR3 sequence: CASSLGRGTSVLNQETQYF. The CDR3 DNA sequence: TGTGCCAGCAGCTTAGGGCGCGGGACTAGCGTGTTGAACCAAGAGACCCAGTACTTC.

This clonotype appeared a few times. V usage is TRBV13 and J usage is TRBJ2-1; D call uncertain. Germline CDR1 is PRHDT and CDR2 is FYEKMQ (reference sequence). The CDR3 is made up of 14 amino acids. Trimming removed 3 bases from V and 5 bases from J, with 11 bases in between. In DNA form, the CDR3 reads TGTGCCAGCAGCTTGGGCGTAACACACAATGAGCAGTTCTTC. Protein product: CASSLGVTHNEQFF.

This clonotype was recorded a few times. The genes are TRBV7-8 and TRBJ1-6; no clear D. The germline gives CDR1 SGHVS, CDR2 FQNEAQ. The CDR3 length is 13 residues. The V end lost 5 bases, the J end lost 6 bases, and 8 bases lay between the germline ends. CDR3 sequence: CASSAVFNSPLHF. The CDR3 region has the DNA TGTGCCAGCAGCGCCGTATTTAATTCACCCCTCCACTTT.

In its sample, this clonotype was seen a few times. This chain uses TRBV6-1 with TRBJ2-7; 8 bases map to TRBD1. Germline CDR1 and CDR2: MNHNS and SASEGT. V lost 8 bases to trimming and J lost 4 bases; unmatched junction nucleotides: 13. The CDR3 spans 15 residues. CDR3 residues: CASQQGQALGYEQYF. The CDR3 DNA follows: TGTGCCAGCCAACAGGGACAGGCGCTGGGTTACGAGCAGTACTTC.

This clonotype was observed many times. This chain uses TRBV7-8 with TRBJ1-5; no firm D call. Trimming cost V 0 bases and J 2 bases, with 11 bases left between them. CDR3 length: 16 residues. Germline CDR1 SGHVS, CDR2 FQNEAQ. CDR3 DNA sequence: TGTGCCAGCAGCTTAGCGCGCATAGTGGGCAATCAGCCCCAGCATTTT. Encoded protein: CASSLARIVGNQPQHF.

This chain connects TRBV6-1 to TRBJ2-5; tentatively, D is TRBD1 (6 bases). The CDR3 extends over 13 amino acids. In germline, CDR1 is MNHNS, CDR2 SASEGT. The V end was cut by 7 bases, the J end by 1 base, with 10 bases between. The CDR3 sequence: CASTGQIQETQYF. The CDR3 bases are TGTGCCAGCACTGGACAGATCCAAGAGACCCAGTACTTC.

The genes are TRBV20-1 and TRBJ2-2, with D possibly TRBD1 on 5 matching bases. CDR3 length: 15 residues. Per germline, CDR1 DFQATT and CDR2 SNEGSKA (reference sequence). V lost 0 bases and J 3 bases, leaving 11 bases between the germline ends. In DNA, the CDR3 is TGCAGTGCTAGAGATCCAGGGAAGGACACCGGGGAGCTGTTTTTT. Residues: CSARDPGKDTGELFF.

This clonotype was counted only a few times. The chain is built from TRBV7-9 and TRBJ1-2; tentative D call: TRBD1 (6 bases). The V and J ends lost 5 bases and 2 bases respectively, with 15 bases between them. The CDR3 has 15 residues. Germline V lookup: CDR1 SEHNR, CDR2 FQNEAQ (reference sequence). CDR3 nucleotide sequence: TGTGCCAGCAGCCATAGGACAGATACCAACTATGGCTACACCTTC. Protein sequence: CASSHRTDTNYGYTF. The complete variable domain, with remaining parts taken from reference TRBV7-9 and TRBJ1-2, reads DTGVSQNPRHKITKRGQNVTFRCDPISEHNRLYWYRQTLGQGPEFLTYFQNEAQLEKSRLLSDRFSAERPKGSFSTLEIQRTEQGDSAMYLCASSHRTDTNYGYTFGSGTRLTVV.

This clonotype was found many times. The chain's CDR3 is CASSLDFWWDTQYF. CDR3 sequence (DNA): TGTGCCAGCAGCTTAGATTTCTGGTGGGATACGCAGTATTTT. This rearrangement joins TRBV11-2 to TRBJ2-3; D gene ambiguous. Germline V CDR1 and CDR2: SGHAT, FQNNGV. Deletions cut 0 bases from V and 6 bases from J, with 10 bases between. CDR3 length: 14 residues. The variable domain in full, completed from reference TRBV11-2 and TRBJ2-3, reads EAGVAQSPRYKIIEKRQSVAFWCNPISGHATLYWYQQILGQGPKLLIQFQNNGVVDDSQLPKDRFSAERLKGVDSTLKIQPAKLEDSAVYLCASSLDFWWDTQYFGPGTRLTVL.

This clonotype was seen many times. The chain uses TRBV29-1 and TRBJ1-1, with 7 bases identical to TRBD1. J gave up 6 bases and V 0 bases, and 7 bases lay outside the gene matches. CDR3 length: 14 amino acids. CDR1 and CDR2 from the germline V gene are SQVTM and ANQGSEA. The CDR3 DNA is TGCAGCGTTGAAGAGGGGGTCAGGGGGGCTGAAGCTTTCTTT. Amino acid sequence: CSVEEGVRGAEAFF.

This clonotype was found many times. The chain links TRBV7-9 to TRBJ2-5, with TRBD1 matching 7 bases. CDR3 length equals 16 residues. Germline CDR1 SEHNR, CDR2 FQNEAQ (reference sequence). Germline trimming cut 6 bases from V and 3 bases from J; bases unmatched to any gene: 13. CDR3 nucleotides: TGTGCCAGCAGTTATCAATCCGGGACAGTTAAAGAGACCCAGTACTTC. Protein sequence: CASSYQSGTVKETQYF.